A selection of T cell receptor beta chains follows, all from one sample in a study of shared clonotypes between healthy human individuals. Libraries were prepared by immunoSEQ multiplex PCR; TCRdb keeps only in-frame clonotypes and omits some of them. The sample lists millions of clones; approximately 90% were seen once. Sequencing was performed on naive CD4+ T cells sorted from blood. The receptors were sampled from a man between 18 and 35 years old in good health. CDR3s include the opening cysteine and the closing phenylalanine or tryptophan. The order of the fields is V gene, clone size, D gene, CDR3 length, J gene, CDR3 DNA, CDR3 protein. A D gene is named only where the DNA matches it firmly. The size entry is marked missing in some rows and otherwise reads once, few, many or a size class.

>TRBV19|.|.|19|TRBJ2-2
TGTGCCAGTAGTATAGGTGGGGGCCAGAGTAGGACGAACACCGGGGAGCTGTTTTTT
CASSIGGGQSRTNTGELFF
>TRBV30|.|TRBD1|17|TRBJ2-4
TGTGCCTGGAATCAGAAAGGACAGGGGATAGCCAAAAACATTCAGTACTTC
CAWNQKGQGIAKNIQYF
>TRBV30|.|TRBD2|16|TRBJ2-2
TGTGCCTGGAGTGGTCGGCCAGGGGCGGGAGGCGGGGAGCTGTTTTTT
CAWSGRPGAGGGELFF
>TRBV10-1|.|.|16|TRBJ2-2
TGCGCCAGCAGTGAGTCGGGAAGGGATGGCACCGGGGAGCTGTTTTTT
CASSESGRDGTGELFF
>TRBV19|.|TRBD2|15|TRBJ2-1
TGTGCCAGTAGTCGCACTAGCGGGAGCGGCAATGAGCAGTTCTTC
CASSRTSGSGNEQFF
>TRBV6-4|.|.|14|TRBJ2-7
TGTGCCAGCCGGTACCGGGACTCAACCTACGAGCAGTACTTC
CASRYRDSTYEQYF
>TRBV19|.|TRBD1|16|TRBJ1-2
TGTGCCAGTAGTATGGGTACGGACAGGGTGACCTATGGCTACACCTTC
CASSMGTDRVTYGYTF
>TRBV19|.|.|14|TRBJ2-1
TGTGCCACCTTTAAGCCGGGCCTGAGTAATGAGCAGTTCTTC
CATFKPGLSNEQFF
>TRBV7-2|.|TRBD1|13|TRBJ1-2
TGTGCCAGCAGCCCCGGGACAGGGAATGGCTACACCTTC
CASSPGTGNGYTF
>TRBV4-1|.|.|15|TRBJ2-7
TGCGCCAGCAGCCAAGACGGCCGCCCGCCCTACGAGCAGTACTTC
CASSQDGRPPYEQYF
>TRBV28|few|.|9|TRBJ1-6
TGTGCCTTCGGTTCACCCCTCCACTTT
CAFGSPLHF
>TRBV7-2|once|.|13|TRBJ2-2
TGTGCCAGCACCCGCCGGGTTTCCGGGGAGCTGTTTTTT
CASTRRVSGELFF
>TRBV5-1|.|TRBD1|17|TRBJ2-5
TGCGCCAGCAGTTCGGGCCAGACACAGGGGTTCCAAGAGACCCAGTACTTC
CASSSGQTQGFQETQYF
>TRBV19|.|.|16|TRBJ1-3
TGTGCCAGTAGTATCCAACCGAGAACCACAGGAAACACCATATATTTT
CASSIQPRTTGNTIYF
>TRBV19|.|.|15|TRBJ2-5
TGTGCCAGTAGTTTGAACCCAACGTTCCAAGAGACCCAGTACTTC
CASSLNPTFQETQYF
>TRBV6-5|.|TRBD1|15|TRBJ1-6
TGTGCCAGCAGTCCCCGGGACAGGGTGGGGTCACCCCTCCACTTT
CASSPRDRVGSPLHF
>TRBV18|.|TRBD1|16|TRBJ1-2
TGTGCCAGCTCACCACCTATGCAGGGGGAGGCATATGGCTACACCTTC
CASSPPMQGEAYGYTF
>TRBV2|.|TRBD1|15|TRBJ1-1
TGTGCCAGCAGTGGTTCCGGGACAGTCAACACTGAAGCTTTCTTT
CASSGSGTVNTEAFF
>TRBV19|.|.|14|TRBJ1-2
TGTGCCAGTAGTATAACGGGGATTTACTATGGCTACACCTTC
CASSITGIYYGYTF
>TRBV9|.|.|14|TRBJ2-5
TGTGCCAGCAGCGTAGGTGGCTATAAAGAGACCCAGTACTTC
CASSVGGYKETQYF
>TRBV19|.|.|14|TRBJ1-5
TGTGCCAGTAGTATCTCGGGGGGAGACCAGCCCCAGCATTTT
CASSISGGDQPQHF
>TRBV6-6|.|TRBD1|16|TRBJ1-5
TGTGCCAGCAGTTCCCCAACGGGACAGGGGTATCAGCCCCAGCATTTT
CASSSPTGQGYQPQHF
>TRBV10-2|.|.|15|TRBJ1-4
TGCGCCAGCAAGTCCGGGGGAAAGGGACATGAAAAACTGTTTTTT
CASKSGGKGHEKLFF
>TRBV7-8|.|TRBD2|15|TRBJ2-5
TGTGCCAGCAGCTTAGCCCGTAGCGGGGTCGGGACCCAGTACTTC
CASSLARSGVGTQYF
>TRBV7-3|.|.|14|TRBJ1-3
TGTGCCAGCAACGCCCAGAGCTCTGGAAACACCATATATTTT
CASNAQSSGNTIYF
>TRBV27|.|TRBD1|16|TRBJ2-5
TGTGCCAGCCGAGCGCCGGGACAGGGCCGCCGAGAGACCCAGTACTTC
CASRAPGQGRRETQYF
>TRBV29-1|.|TRBD1|16|TRBJ2-7
TGCAGCGTTGAACGTTTCGGGACAGGGCTCTCCTACGAGCAGTACTTC
CSVERFGTGLSYEQYF
>TRBV7-9|.|.|13|TRBJ2-7
TGTGCCAGCAGCCCTAGTCCAGGGGCCGAGCAGTACTTC
CASSPSPGAEQYF
>TRBV7-9|few|TRBD1|15|TRBJ1-6
TGTGCCAGCAGCTTAACAGGGGGCGATAGTTCACCCCTCCACTTT
CASSLTGGDSSPLHF
>TRBV10-3|.|.|12|TRBJ2-7
TGTGCCATCAGTGAAAGGCCCTACGAGCAGTACTTC
CAISERPYEQYF
>TRBV7-9|.|.|14|TRBJ2-5
TGTGCCAGCAGCTTAGCCGCGGGACAAGAGACCCAGTACTTC
CASSLAAGQETQYF
>TRBV7-9|.|TRBD1|15|TRBJ2-5
TGTGCCAGCAGCATGGGACAGAGTCACCAAGAGACCCAGTACTTC
CASSMGQSHQETQYF
>TRBV2|once|TRBD2|13|TRBJ2-7
TGTGCCAGCCTTAGCGGGAGAGGGTACGAGCAGTACTTC
CASLSGRGYEQYF
>TRBV10-1|.|.|13|TRBJ1-5
TGCGCCAGCAGTGAGTCAAGGACCGGGCCCCAGCATTTT
CASSESRTGPQHF
>TRBV30|once|.|16|TRBJ2-5
TGTGCCTGGAGTGTACTTAGGGACATTGGCTCACAGACCCAGTACTTC
CAWSVLRDIGSQTQYF
>TRBV29-1|.|.|14|TRBJ1-5
TGCAGCGCCAAAACAGGTTCGAGCAATCAGCCCCAGCATTTT
CSAKTGSSNQPQHF
>TRBV11-2|.|.|13|TRBJ1-3
TGTGCCAGCAGCTCCGGGCCTTCCCAGACCATATATTTT
CASSSGPSQTIYF
>TRBV7-2|.|.|15|TRBJ2-7
TGTGCCAGCAGCTCGTTAGGTCGGGCCCCCTACGAGCAGTACTTC
CASSSLGRAPYEQYF
>TRBV5-4|once|TRBD2|15|TRBJ2-1
TGTGCCAGCAGCCCGACTAGCGGACCCTCCTCACGTCAGTTCTTC
CASSPTSGPSSRQFF
>TRBV2|.|.|14|TRBJ1-1
TGTGCCAGCAGTGGGGCTCGGGCCAACACTGAAGCTTTCTTT
CASSGARANTEAFF
>TRBV5-1|.|TRBD1|16|TRBJ2-7
TGCGCCAGCAGCTTGGTCCCGGGACAGGCCCCCTACGAGCAGTACTTC
CASSLVPGQAPYEQYF
>TRBV4-3|.|TRBD2|15|TRBJ2-1
TGCGCCAGCAGCCAGGGACTAGCGGGATACAATGAGCAGTTCTTC
CASSQGLAGYNEQFF
>TRBV5-4|.|.|14|TRBJ2-3
TGTGCCAGCAGCTACCGGGACAACACAGATACGCAGTATTTT
CASSYRDNTDTQYF
>TRBV9|.|TRBD1|19|TRBJ1-1
TGTGCCAGCAGCGTAGACCCCGCTCCCCGGGACAGGTCGAAAAGGGAAGCTTTCTTT
CASSVDPAPRDRSKREAFF
>TRBV7-9|.|.|12|TRBJ1-2
TGTGCCAGCAGCTCAGAGGGGTCACACTACACCTTC
CASSSEGSHYTF